The clone carrying this T cell receptor beta chain was seen a few times. Its antigen remains unknown. This specimen belongs to a study of Graves' ophthalmopathy and Graves' hyperthyroidism. Researchers took RNA transcripts and amplified TCR beta CDR3 regions from them. The workflow started with a first-round RT-PCR run with HTBI primers and then moved on to a second-round multiplex PCR. TCRdb reprocessed the multiplex PCR reads with MiXCR, giving one entry per CDR3 protein. The sample has some 1.1 million distinct CDR3 sequences, about 36% seen once; the top ten hold around 10%. General observations from the study: The majority of expanded thyroid clonotypes above 0.001 frequency also occurred in blood. At around 68% sensitivity and approximately 72% specificity, the model predicted progression of the ophthalmopathy.

CDR3 size: 13 residues. CDR1 DFQATT and CDR2 SNEGSKA come from the germline V gene (reference sequence). V lost 5 bases, J lost 11 bases, and 10 bases stayed unmatched. This rearrangement joins TRBV20-1 to TRBJ1-4; TRBD1 matches at 8 bases. Sample: peripheral blood or thyroid tissue (not recorded which). This TCR was recovered from an adult man with Graves' hyperthyroidism. In DNA form, the CDR3 reads TGCAGTGCTGGGACAGGCGCCGGGGGGAAACTGTTTTTT. It translates to CSAGTGAGGKLFF.